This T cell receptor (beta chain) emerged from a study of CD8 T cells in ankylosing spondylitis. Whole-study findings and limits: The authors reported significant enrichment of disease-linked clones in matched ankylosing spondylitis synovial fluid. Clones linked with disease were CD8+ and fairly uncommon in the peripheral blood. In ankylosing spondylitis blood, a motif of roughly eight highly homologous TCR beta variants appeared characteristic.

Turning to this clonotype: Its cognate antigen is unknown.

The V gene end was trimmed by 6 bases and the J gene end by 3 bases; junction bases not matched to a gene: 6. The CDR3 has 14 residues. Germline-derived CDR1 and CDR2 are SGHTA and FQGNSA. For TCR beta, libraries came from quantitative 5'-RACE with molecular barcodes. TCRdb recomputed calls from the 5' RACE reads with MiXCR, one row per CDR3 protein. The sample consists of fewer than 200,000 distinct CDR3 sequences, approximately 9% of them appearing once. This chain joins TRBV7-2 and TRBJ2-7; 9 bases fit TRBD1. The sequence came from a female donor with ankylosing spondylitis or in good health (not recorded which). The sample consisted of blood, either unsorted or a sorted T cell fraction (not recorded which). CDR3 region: CASSSQGAGYEQYF. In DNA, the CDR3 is TGTGCCAGCAGTTCACAGGGGGCCGGCTACGAGCAGTACTTC.